This T cell receptor beta chain was observed in a study of cytomegalovirus exposure and HLA in healthy donors (dated 2017 in TCRdb). For the wider study: According to an earlier analysis of around 600 of the donors, about 179 million T cells yielded 95 million to 140 million unique TCR beta sequences and 276 Gb of sequence data. Around 300 gigabases of sequencing data and around 87 million unique TCR sequences were included in an early release covering about 700 HLA-typed donors. Of the approximately 400 genotyped donors, 81% fell in the genetic ancestry cluster associated with self-reported Caucasian donors. The study was designed to test whether signatures of past pathogen exposure could be identified by cataloging public T cell receptors. The study used immunosequencing to profile the T cell repertoires of approximately 630 subjects and linked those repertoires to cytomegalovirus serostatus. In addition to the first cohort of around 670 subjects, a separate validation cohort of approximately 130 different subjects was used. To predict cytomegalovirus infection status, the study combined high-throughput TCR immunosequencing, statistical association of individual TCRs with disease status, and machine learning. To study patterns of TCR occurrence, a later analysis re-analyzed previously published TCR beta repertoires from 550 to 800 donors and added high-resolution HLA genotyping. In the later analysis, no new phenotypic data were used to find candidate immune exposures; instead, reliance was placed on TCR beta sequences and their occurrence across donors. An earlier analysis of roughly 600 of the donors used high-throughput TCR beta sequencing to judge whether each TCR beta V gene segment behaved as functional or pseudogenic. Donor age, sex, ethnicity and CMV serostatus were compiled alongside the repertoire data. In a later genetic analysis, genome-wide SNP genotypes for about three fifths of the 666 donors were used, and that subset was treated as a discovery cohort. All discovery cohort repertoires had been generated using a single sequencing platform. Class I and class II HLA loci were covered by the typing at four-digit resolution. The number of donors typed differed by locus, with roughly 629-640 for A, B, C, DRB1 and DQB1, roughly 520 for DQA1, some 570 for DPA1, and some 450 for DPB1. Four or five DR-DQ haplotypes were handled as single units for association and clustering because linkage in the cohort was strong. On average, about 240,000 unique TCR beta nucleotide sequences were sequenced per donor among 398 genotyped donors of the cohort, with roughly 18% of those sequences being non-productive. What the authors observed across the whole study: It was suggested by the authors that the approach could potentially be generalized to other disease states and immunological phenotypes. A group of highly shared sequence variants was considered likely to be a technical artifact of the sequencing pipeline. An association between a missense DCLRE1C variant and V-gene and J-gene trimming of TCR beta chains was found in a later genetic analysis and replicated in an independent cohort. Three of the identified cytomegalovirus-associated TCR beta chains were confirmed in vitro to be specific for cytomegalovirus antigens. CMV serostatus was the only immune exposure information available for the cohort. Cytomegalovirus status was reported to be diagnosed by the classifier with high specificity and sensitivity in both the original and validation cohorts. The 87-base-pair reads could not distinguish some IMGT-functional V segments, including TRBV6-2 and TRBV6-3, so those segments were excluded. Several of the top co-occurrence clusters appeared to be linked to parvovirus B19, influenza, CMV and Epstein-Barr virus, according to a later analysis. When HLA alleles, especially DR and DQ, strongly co-occurred, attributing TCR associations to individual alleles was difficult. Most CMV-associated TCR beta chains appeared to be HLA-restricted in a later analysis, and the HLA associations seemed to be driven largely by CMV exposure. The earlier analysis of approximately 540 of the donors excluded roughly 17 rarely observed V segments, including chromosome 9 orphons, because counts were too low. Sequencing depth was assumed to be roughly uniform across donors in the presence/absence analyses, though that assumption may not hold. Correlated functional status among segregating V segments might be attributable to linkage disequilibrium, but an unknown experimental factor could not be ruled out. HLA typing was unavailable for some donors at each locus, so association tests used only the typed subset. In a later analysis, TCR association rates were found to vary across HLA loci, with the most associated TCRs seen for DRB1 alleles and the fewest for HLA-C alleles. In a later analysis, HLA-associated TCR beta chains showed more clonal expansion and lower generation probabilities than non-associated chains that were equally common. A later analysis associated roughly 17,000 TCR beta sequences with specific HLA alleles at a false discovery rate of 0.05. In an earlier analysis of about 600 of the donors, most TCR beta V segments appeared in productive rearrangements about 87% or about 30% of the time, broadly matching IMGT annotations. Across donors, most TCR sequences were observed very rarely, whereas some public TCRs were present in many individuals. A further reported finding was that TCR beta sequences accurately predicted the HLA-A and HLA-B alleles for most subjects in the first cohort. A total of about 150 TCR beta chains were listed by the study as associated with cytomegalovirus. A later genetic analysis reported fewer N-insertions in productive TCRs among donors in an Asian-associated ancestry cluster than the roughly 640-donor mean. This cohort had only TCR beta chains sequenced, and the lack of alpha or paired-chain data limited which features could be detected.

The library was generated by the immunoSEQ multiplex PCR assay. For the multiplex PCR, a mixture combining 60 forward primers for TCR Vbeta segments and 13 reverse primers for TCR Jbeta segments was used. The CDR3 region of rearranged TCR beta genes was amplified from genomic DNA by a multiplex PCR assay. The Illumina HiSeq System was used to sequence the amplified TCR beta libraries as 87-base-pair reads. The original methods were these. In a later analysis, about 80 million unique TCR beta chains were counted across the 650 to 750 repertoires, and some 10 million of these chains were shared by at least two donors. To remove PCR and sequencing errors, raw reads were error-corrected and collapsed into unique sequences using a nearest-neighbor algorithm that merged closely related sequences. CDR3 sequences were aligned to IMGT reference sequences to assign V, D and J gene segments. For a sequence to be retained, a match of at least six nucleotides was required to both a V gene segment and a J gene segment. A rearrangement was called productive if the CDR3 had no stop codons and remained in frame with V and J, and every other rearrangement was called non-productive. CDR3 was defined by IMGT convention, running from the second conserved V-encoded cysteine to the conserved J-encoded phenylalanine. In an earlier analysis of approximately 590 of the donors, sequences lacking an unambiguous match to a single V gene segment were excluded. In an earlier analysis of approximately 560 of the donors, a V segment was called functional when productive rearrangements were above 56.7%, and segregating when the standard deviation between donors exceeded 5%. A statistical classification framework was built for diagnosing cytomegalovirus status from the catalog of TCR beta chain sequences. A later analysis assigned V and J genes by comparing TCR nucleotide sequences with IMGT/GENE-DB human TR gene sequences. Using the TCRdist pipeline, a later analysis assigned CDR3 sequences along with most-parsimonious VDJ recombination scenarios. In a later analysis, each TCR beta chain was defined by its CDR3 amino acid sequence together with its V-gene family, and reads without a unique V-gene family were excluded. In a later analysis, 450 to 600 highly shared, low-generation-probability nucleotide sequences were removed to address suspected cross-contamination and a sequencing artifact. In a later analysis, a clonal expansion index for each public chain was calculated from normalized within-repertoire ranks of inferred template counts. A later analysis computed generation probabilities with a VDJ recombination model fitted to out-of-frame rearrangements, and checked the results against IGoR. A later analysis scored TCR-TCR, TCR-HLA and TCR-CMV co-occurrence with hypergeometric tests, applying a repertoire-size bias correction to TCR pairs. A later analysis estimated false discovery rates by permuting HLA or CMV assignments 20 times. In a later analysis, co-occurring TCRs were grouped using DBSCAN, with TCRdist sequence similarity added in when clustering inside HLA-allele-positive subsets. Repertoires with fewer than 30,000 or more than 120,000 public chains, plus five repertoires with anomalous nucleotide sharing, were excluded from co-occurrence clustering. TCRdb limited this immuneACCESS table to in-frame rearrangements with V and J called. A share of clones is missing; checked studies link under half to unresolved V genes, and the rest is unexplained. That table gives V, J and clone size, and the DNA gave D and trimming. The sample table records about 180,000 clones; around 81% of these occur just once. The top ten clones comprise 5.7% of the sample.

With regard to this clone: The antigen it recognizes is unknown. Relative to the germline gene, one junction end is altered; a read error may explain this.

The CDR3 contains 15 residues, cysteine and phenylalanine counted. The read is trimmed to its CDR3 DNA, 45 bases read in frame from base 1. Reading the germline V gene (reference sequence) gives CDR1 SEHNR and CDR2 FQNEAQ. The cohort consisted of approximately 670 healthy bone marrow donors. At the time of sampling, all cohort members were nominally healthy, though unrecorded immune exposures were likely present. The donor tested CMV seronegative and was one of the 352 seronegative cohort members. A peripheral blood sample was provided by each donor, and peripheral blood mononuclear cells were used for TCR beta sequencing. The Qiagen DNeasy Blood Extraction Kit was used to extract genomic DNA from the blood cell samples.

The source of this sequence is a man aged 40-50 years in good health and CMV-seronegative. The source material was PBMCs. The chain links TRBV7-9 with TRBJ2-6; the D gene is perhaps TRBD2, on 5 matching bases. Here the CDR3 is given as CSSSLVRAGANVLTF. In nucleotide form, the sequence is TGTTCCAGCAGCTTAGTGAGGGCTGGGGCCAACGTCCTGACTTTC.